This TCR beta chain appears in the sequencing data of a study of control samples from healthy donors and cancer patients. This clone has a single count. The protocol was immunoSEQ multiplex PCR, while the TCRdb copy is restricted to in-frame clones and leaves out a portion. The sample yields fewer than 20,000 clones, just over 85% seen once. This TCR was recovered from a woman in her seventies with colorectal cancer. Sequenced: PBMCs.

The CDR3 DNA is TGTGCCAGCAGCCGTGGGGGGTTCACAGATACGCAGTATTTT. This encodes CASSRGGFTDTQYF. V usage is TRBV7-6 and J usage is TRBJ2-3, with D tentatively TRBD2 (6 bases). The germline gives CDR1 SGHVS, CDR2 FNYEAQ. With 5 bases removed from V and 2 bases from J, the gap between germline ends came to 11 bases. The CDR3 runs 14 residues.